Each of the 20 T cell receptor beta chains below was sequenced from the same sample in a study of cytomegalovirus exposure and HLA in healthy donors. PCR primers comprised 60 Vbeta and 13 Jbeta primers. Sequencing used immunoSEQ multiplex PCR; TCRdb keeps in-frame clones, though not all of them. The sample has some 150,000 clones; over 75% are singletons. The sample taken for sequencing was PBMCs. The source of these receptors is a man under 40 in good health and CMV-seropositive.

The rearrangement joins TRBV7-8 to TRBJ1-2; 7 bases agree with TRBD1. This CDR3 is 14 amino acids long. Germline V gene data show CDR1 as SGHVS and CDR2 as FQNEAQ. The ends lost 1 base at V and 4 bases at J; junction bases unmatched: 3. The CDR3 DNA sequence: TGTGCCAGCAGCTTAGAGACAGGGTCCTATGGCTACACCTTC. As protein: CASSLETGSYGYTF. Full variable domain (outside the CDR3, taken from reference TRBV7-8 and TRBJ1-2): GAGVSQSPRYKVAKRGQDVALRCDPISGHVSLFWYQQALGQGPEFLTYFQNEAQLDKSGLPSDRFFAERPEGSVSTLKIQRTQQEDSAVYLCASSLETGSYGYTFGSGTRLTVV.

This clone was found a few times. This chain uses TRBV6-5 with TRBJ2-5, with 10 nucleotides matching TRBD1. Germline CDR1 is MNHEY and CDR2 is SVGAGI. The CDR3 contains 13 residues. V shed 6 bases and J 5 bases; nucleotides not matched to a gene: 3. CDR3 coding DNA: TGTGCCAGCAGGGGACAGGGGCAGGAGACCCAGTACTTC. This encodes CASRGQGQETQYF.

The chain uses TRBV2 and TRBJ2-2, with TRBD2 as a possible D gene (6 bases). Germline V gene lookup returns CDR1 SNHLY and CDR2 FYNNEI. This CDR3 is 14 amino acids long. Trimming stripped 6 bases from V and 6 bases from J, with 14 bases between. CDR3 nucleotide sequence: TGTGCCAGCAGGGCCTTCGGGAGCCCCGGGGAGCTGTTTTTT. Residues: CASRAFGSPGELFF.

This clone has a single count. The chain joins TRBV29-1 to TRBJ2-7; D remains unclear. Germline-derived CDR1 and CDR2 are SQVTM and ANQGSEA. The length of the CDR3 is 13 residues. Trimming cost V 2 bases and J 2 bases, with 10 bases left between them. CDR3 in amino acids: CSVEYDITYEQYF. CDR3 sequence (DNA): TGCAGCGTTGAATATGACATCACCTACGAGCAGTACTTC.

The CDR3 loop reads CASSPSLGVGELFF. In DNA form, the CDR3 reads TGTGCCAGCTCACCATCCCTAGGGGTCGGGGAGCTGTTTTTT. The chain links TRBV18 to TRBJ2-2; D is perhaps TRBD1 (5 bases). CDR1 is KGHSH, CDR2 LQKENI, per germline. V lost 2 bases and J lost 7, with 11 bases in between. This CDR3 is built from 14 residues.

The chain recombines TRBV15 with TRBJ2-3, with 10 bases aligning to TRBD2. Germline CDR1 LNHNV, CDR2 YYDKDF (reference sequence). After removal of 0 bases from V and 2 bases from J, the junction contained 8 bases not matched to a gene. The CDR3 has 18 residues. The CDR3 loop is CATSRDLIAGGITDTQYF. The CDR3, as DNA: TGTGCCACCAGCAGAGACCTGATAGCGGGGGGAATCACAGATACGCAGTATTTT.

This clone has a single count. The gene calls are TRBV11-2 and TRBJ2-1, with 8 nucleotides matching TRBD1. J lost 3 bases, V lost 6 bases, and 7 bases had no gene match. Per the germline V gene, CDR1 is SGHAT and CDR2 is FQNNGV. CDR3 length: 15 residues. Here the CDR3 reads CASRPGQGYYNEQFF. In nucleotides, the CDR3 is TGTGCCAGCAGACCAGGACAGGGATACTACAATGAGCAGTTCTTC.

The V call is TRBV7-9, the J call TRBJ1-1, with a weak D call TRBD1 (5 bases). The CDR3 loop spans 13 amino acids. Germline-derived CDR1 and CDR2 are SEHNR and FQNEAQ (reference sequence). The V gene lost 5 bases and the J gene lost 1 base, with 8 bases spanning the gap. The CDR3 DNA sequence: TGTGCCAGCAGCCTACAGGAGAACACTGAAGCTTTCTTT. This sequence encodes CASSLQENTEAFF. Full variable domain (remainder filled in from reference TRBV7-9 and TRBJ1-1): DTGVSQNPRHKITKRGQNVTFRCDPISEHNRLYWYRQTLGQGPEFLTYFQNEAQLEKSRLLSDRFSAERPKGSFSTLEIQRTEQGDSAMYLCASSLQENTEAFFGQGTRLTVV.

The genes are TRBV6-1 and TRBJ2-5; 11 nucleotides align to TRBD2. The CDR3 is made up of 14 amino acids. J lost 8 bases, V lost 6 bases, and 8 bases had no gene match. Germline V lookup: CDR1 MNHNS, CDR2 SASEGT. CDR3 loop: CASRLLAGDVTQYF. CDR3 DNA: TGTGCCAGCAGACTACTAGCGGGGGATGTAACCCAGTACTTC.

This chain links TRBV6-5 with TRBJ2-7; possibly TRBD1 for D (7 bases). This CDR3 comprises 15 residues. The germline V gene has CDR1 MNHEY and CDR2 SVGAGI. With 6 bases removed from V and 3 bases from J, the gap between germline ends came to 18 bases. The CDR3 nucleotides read TGTGCCAGCAGACGTAGGGCAGGGGGGTACTACGAGCAGTACTTC. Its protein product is CASRRRAGGYYEQYF.

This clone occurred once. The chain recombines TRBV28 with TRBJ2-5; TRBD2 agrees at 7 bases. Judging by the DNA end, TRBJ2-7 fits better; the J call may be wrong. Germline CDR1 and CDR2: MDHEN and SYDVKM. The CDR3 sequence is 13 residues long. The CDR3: CASSLGLVYEQYF. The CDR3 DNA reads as TGTGCCAGCAGTCTTGGACTAGTCTACGAGCAGTACTTC.

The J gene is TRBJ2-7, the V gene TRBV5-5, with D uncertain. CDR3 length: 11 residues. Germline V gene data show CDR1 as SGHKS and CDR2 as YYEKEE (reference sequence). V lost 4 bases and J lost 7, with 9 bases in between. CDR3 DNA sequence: TGTGCCAGCAGCCTTAATGTTGAGCAGTACTTC. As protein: CASSLNVEQYF.

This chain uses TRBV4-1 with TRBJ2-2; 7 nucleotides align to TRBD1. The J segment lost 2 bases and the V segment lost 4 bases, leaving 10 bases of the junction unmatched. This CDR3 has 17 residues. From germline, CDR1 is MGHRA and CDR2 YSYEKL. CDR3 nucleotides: TGCGCCAGCAGCCGTCCTACCGGACAGGCTAACACCGGGGAGCTGTTTTTT. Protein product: CASSRPTGQANTGELFF.

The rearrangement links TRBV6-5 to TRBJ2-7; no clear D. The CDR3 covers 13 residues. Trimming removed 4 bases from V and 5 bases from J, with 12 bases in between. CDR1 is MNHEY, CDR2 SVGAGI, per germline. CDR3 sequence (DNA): TGTGCCAGCAGTTTCCGGCAACGGGACGAGCAGTACTTC. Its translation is CASSFRQRDEQYF.

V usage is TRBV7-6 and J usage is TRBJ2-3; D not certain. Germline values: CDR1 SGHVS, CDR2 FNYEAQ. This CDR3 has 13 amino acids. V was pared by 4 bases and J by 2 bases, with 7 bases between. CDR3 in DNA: TGTGCCAGCAGCTATGGCAACACAGATACGCAGTATTTT. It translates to CASSYGNTDTQYF.

The CDR3 DNA follows: TGTGCCAGCAGAGGACAGGGTGGCCAGCCCCAGCATTTT. Protein: CASRGQGGQPQHF. The rearrangement uses TRBV6-5 and TRBJ1-5, with TRBD1 matching 8 bases. Per germline, CDR1 MNHEY and CDR2 SVGAGI. Unmatched junction bases numbered 5, after V lost 6 bases and J lost 7 bases. This CDR3 has 13 amino acids.

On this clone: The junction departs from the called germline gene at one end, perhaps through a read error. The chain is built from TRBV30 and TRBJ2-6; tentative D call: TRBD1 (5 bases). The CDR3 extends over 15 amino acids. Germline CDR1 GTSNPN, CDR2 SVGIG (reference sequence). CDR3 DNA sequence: TGTGCCTGGTGTCCCACCCTCTCTGGGGCCAACGGCCTGACTTTC. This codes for CAWCPTLSGANGLTF.

The CDR3 here is CASSSGGGGETQYF. CDR3 sequence (DNA): TGCGCCAGCAGCTCCGGGGGGGGCGGGGAGACCCAGTACTTC. The chain has TRBV5-1 and TRBJ2-5, with 8 bases matching TRBD2. V trimming: 3 bases; J trimming: 5 bases; junction bases outside the gene matches: 6. The CDR3 spans 14 residues. Germline V gene lookup returns CDR1 SGHRS and CDR2 YFSETQ. Full variable domain (rest looked up from reference TRBV5-1 and TRBJ2-5): KAGVTQTPRYLIKTRGQQVTLSCSPISGHRSVSWYQQTPGQGLQFLFEYFSETQRNKGNFPGRFSGRQFSNSRSEMNVSTLELGDSALYLCASSSGGGGETQYFGPGTRLLVL.

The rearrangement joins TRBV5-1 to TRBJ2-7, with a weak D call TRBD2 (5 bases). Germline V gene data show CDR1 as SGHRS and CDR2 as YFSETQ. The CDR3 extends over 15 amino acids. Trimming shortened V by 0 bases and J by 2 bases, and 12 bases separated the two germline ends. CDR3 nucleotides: TGCGCCAGCAGCTTGGGAGAGGGCTTGACCTACGAGCAGTACTTC. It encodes CASSLGEGLTYEQYF.

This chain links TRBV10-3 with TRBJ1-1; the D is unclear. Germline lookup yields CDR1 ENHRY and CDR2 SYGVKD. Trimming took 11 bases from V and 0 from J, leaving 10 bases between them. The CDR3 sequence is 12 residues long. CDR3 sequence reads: CAATDLNTEAFF. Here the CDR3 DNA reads TGTGCCGCGACGGACTTGAACACTGAAGCTTTCTTT.